This T cell receptor beta chain appears in the sequencing data of a study of blood T cell repertoires in COVID-19. Measured with immunoSEQ multiplex PCR; TCRdb has only the in-frame clones, and not every one. The sample consists of about 400,000 clones, approximately 88% of them appearing once. The CDR3 contains 18 residues. Deletions cut 5 bases from V and 0 bases from J, with 19 bases between. In germline, CDR1 is PRHDT, CDR2 FYEKMQ (reference sequence). This sequence joins TRBV13 and TRBJ1-4; a weak D match, TRBD1 (6 bases). Material: PBMCs or T cells enriched from blood (not recorded which). The clonotype originates from a middle-aged woman with acute COVID-19. The CDR3 DNA sequence: TGTGCCAGCAGCCACACTTCGGACAGTTTATCAACTAATGAAAAACTGTTTTTT. Its translation: CASSHTSDSLSTNEKLFF. The full variable domain, its missing parts supplied by reference TRBV13 and TRBJ1-4, is AAGVIQSPRHLIKEKRETATLKCYPIPRHDTVYWYQQGPGQDPQFLISFYEKMQSDKGSIPDRFSAQQFSDYHSELNMSSLELGDSALYFCASSHTSDSLSTNEKLFFGSGTQLSVL.